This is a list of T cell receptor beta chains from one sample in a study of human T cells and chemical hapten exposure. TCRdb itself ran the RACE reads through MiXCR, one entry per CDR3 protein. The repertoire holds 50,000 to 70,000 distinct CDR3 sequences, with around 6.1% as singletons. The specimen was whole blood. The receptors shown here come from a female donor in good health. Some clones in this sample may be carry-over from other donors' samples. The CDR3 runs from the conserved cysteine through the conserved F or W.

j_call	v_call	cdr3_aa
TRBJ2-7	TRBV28	CASSPGFGTYEQYF
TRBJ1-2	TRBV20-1	CSALQGGYGYTF
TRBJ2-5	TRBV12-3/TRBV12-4	CASSSGQGGETQYF
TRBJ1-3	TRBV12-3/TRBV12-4	CASLTGGFGNTIYF
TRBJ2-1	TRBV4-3	CASSQDWGEQFF
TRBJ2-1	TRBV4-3	CASSQEVGRANSHFF
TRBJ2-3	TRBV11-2	CASSLEAGAIGGSDTQYF
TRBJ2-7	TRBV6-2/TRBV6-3	CASSRDNSYEQYF
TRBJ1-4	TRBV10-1	CASSSGQGSEKLFF
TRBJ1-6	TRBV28	CASSSGSPLHF
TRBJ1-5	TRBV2	CASKADGNQPQHF
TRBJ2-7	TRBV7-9	CASSFPWQGNEQYF
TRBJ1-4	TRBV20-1	CSATGTGNEKLFF
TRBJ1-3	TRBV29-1	CSVGDSSGNTIYF
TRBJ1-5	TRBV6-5	CASKEGPNSNQPQHF
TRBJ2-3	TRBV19	CASSIVLGRSTDTQYF
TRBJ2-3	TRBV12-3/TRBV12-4	CASSELSTDTQYF
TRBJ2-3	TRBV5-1	CASSFRPLAGEFADTQYF
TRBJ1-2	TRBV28	CASSSSKGSQANYGYTF
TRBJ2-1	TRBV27	CASSLRALGHEQFF
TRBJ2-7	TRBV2	CASSHPDRGDEQYF
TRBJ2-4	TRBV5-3	CARRRLLAKNIQYF
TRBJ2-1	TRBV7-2	CASSRPSPLGNEQFF
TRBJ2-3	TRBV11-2	CASRQGAGTDTQYF
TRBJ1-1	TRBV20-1	CSASELARQGLNTEAFF
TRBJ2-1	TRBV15	CATSRSTSGGDNEQFF
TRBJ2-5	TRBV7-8	CASSETYRGGETQYF
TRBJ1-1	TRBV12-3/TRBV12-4	CASSPGFTVNTEAFF
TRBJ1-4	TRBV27	CASQGQENEKLFF
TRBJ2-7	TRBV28	CASSFPLGLAGEQYF
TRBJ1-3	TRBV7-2	CASSLGRAGNTIYF
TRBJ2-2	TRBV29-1	CSVDTSGRATGELFF
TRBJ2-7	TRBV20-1	CSVQSAGSDMEQYF
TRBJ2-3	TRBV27	CASSKDRFDTDTQYF
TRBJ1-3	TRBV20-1	CSARLTGNTIYF
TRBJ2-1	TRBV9	CASSALGTSGKDEQFF
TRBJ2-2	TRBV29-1	CSVRLSSGELFF
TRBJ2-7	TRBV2	CASSGTNPYEQYF
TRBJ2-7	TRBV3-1	CASSYRKDIYEQYF